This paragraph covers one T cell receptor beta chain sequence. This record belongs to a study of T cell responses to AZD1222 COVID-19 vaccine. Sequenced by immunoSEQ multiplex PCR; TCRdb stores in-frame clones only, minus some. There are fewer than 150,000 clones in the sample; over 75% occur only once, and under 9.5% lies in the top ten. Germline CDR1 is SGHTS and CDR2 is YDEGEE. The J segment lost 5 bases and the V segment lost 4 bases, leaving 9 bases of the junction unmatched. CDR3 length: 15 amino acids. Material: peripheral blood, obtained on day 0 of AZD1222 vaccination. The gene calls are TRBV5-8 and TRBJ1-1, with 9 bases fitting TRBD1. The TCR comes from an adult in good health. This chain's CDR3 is CASSGLQGAPTEAFF. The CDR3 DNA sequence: TGTGCCAGCAGCGGATTACAGGGGGCGCCGACTGAAGCTTTCTTT.